These 10 T cell receptor beta chains share one sample of origin, sequenced in a study of blood T cell repertoires in COVID-19. Some clones are missing from TCRdb's copy, which holds only in-frame ones; the method was immunoSEQ multiplex PCR. The sample includes 65,000 to 80,000 clones, more than 80% of them seen just once. Sequencing was done on a sample of peripheral blood. The receptors stem from a human donor in a cohort sampled during active COVID-19.

The J gene is TRBJ2-5, the V gene TRBV10-1; TRBD2 matches at 8 bases. The CDR3 is 13 amino acids. With 8 bases clipped from V and 5 bases from J, the junction kept 7 bases outside the gene matches. From germline, CDR1 is WNHNN and CDR2 SYGVQD (reference sequence). The CDR3 DNA is TGCGCCAGCCGGTCGGGAGGGGATGAGACCCAGTACTTC. Translated: CASRSGGDETQYF.

The chain has TRBV6-5 and TRBJ2-5; 7 bases are a match to TRBD1. In germline, CDR1 is MNHEY, CDR2 SVGAGI. CDR3 size: 14 residues. V dropped 6 bases and J dropped 2; count of bases not matched to a gene: 6. CDR3 bases: TGTGCCAGCAGGTCGGGACAGACTCAAGAGACCCAGTACTTC. This codes for CASRSGQTQETQYF.

The rearrangement links TRBV19 to TRBJ1-1, with D perhaps TRBD1 (6 bases). The germline V gene has CDR1 LNHDA and CDR2 SQIVND (reference sequence). Trimming left V 0 bases short and J 7 bases short, with 24 bases between. The CDR3 length is 18 residues. CDR3 loop: CASSIDRPGSGVRGEAFF. The CDR3 nucleotides are TGTGCCAGTAGTATAGATCGCCCCGGTTCAGGGGTAAGGGGTGAAGCTTTCTTT.

This clone was counted a single time. The rearrangement joins TRBV9 to TRBJ2-1, with 8 nucleotides matching TRBD2. The CDR3 covers 19 residues. CDR1 is SGDLS and CDR2 is YYNGEE in the germline V gene. V shed 4 bases, J shed 2 bases, and the junction held 17 bases outside the gene matches. CDR3 in DNA: TGTGCCAGCAGCCTCTGGGGGCAGACCGGGACTAGTGCCTACAATGAGCAGTTCTTC. It yields the protein CASSLWGQTGTSAYNEQFF. Variable domain in full (rest from reference TRBV9 and TRBJ2-1): DSGVTQTPKHLITATGQRVTLRCSPRSGDLSVYWYQQSLDQGLQFLIQYYNGEERAKGNILERFSAQQFPDLHSELNLSSLELGDSALYFCASSLWGQTGTSAYNEQFFGPGTRLTVL.

The chain recombines TRBV5-1 with TRBJ2-2; possibly TRBD2 for D (5 bases). Per germline, CDR1 SGHRS and CDR2 YFSETQ. V was pared by 1 base and J by 2 bases, with 9 bases between. The CDR3 covers 15 residues. The CDR3 reads CASSLYGSNTGELFF. The DNA for the CDR3 is TGCGCCAGCAGCTTGTATGGGAGTAACACCGGGGAGCTGTTTTTT. The full variable domain, with the rest looked up from reference TRBV5-1 and TRBJ2-2, is KAGVTQTPRYLIKTRGQQVTLSCSPISGHRSVSWYQQTPGQGLQFLFEYFSETQRNKGNFPGRFSGRQFSNSRSEMNVSTLELGDSALYLCASSLYGSNTGELFFGEGSRLTVL.

This chain uses TRBV6-6 with TRBJ1-1; D is perhaps TRBD1 (5 bases). The CDR3 contains 13 residues. V dropped 5 bases and J dropped 3 bases, with 10 bases sitting between them. Germline V lookup: CDR1 MNHNY, CDR2 SVGAGI (reference sequence). CDR3 in amino acids: CASSGRDYTEAFF. The CDR3 DNA follows: TGTGCCAGCAGTGGCCGGGACTACACTGAAGCTTTCTTT.

The chain links TRBV13 to TRBJ2-1; D possibly corresponds to TRBD2 (5 bases). Germline CDR1 PRHDT, CDR2 FYEKMQ (reference sequence). V was trimmed by 2 bases and J by 5 bases, leaving 16 bases between them. The CDR3 totals 16 residues. The chain's CDR3 is CASSLRAGGYNNEQFF. The CDR3 DNA reads as TGTGCCAGCAGCTTACGGGCGGGCGGGTACAACAATGAGCAGTTCTTC.

This rearrangement joins TRBV10-2 to TRBJ2-1; 7 bases line up with TRBD2. CDR3 length: 13 residues. In germline, CDR1 is WSHSY, CDR2 SAAADI. V gave up 7 bases and J gave up 7 bases; unmatched junction bases: 7. The CDR3 here is CASTWGGGNEQFF. Written as DNA, the CDR3 is TGCGCCAGCACGTGGGGGGGAGGGAATGAGCAGTTCTTC.

The chain carries TRBV18 and TRBJ2-7, with a possible D match to TRBD1 (6 bases). The germline gives CDR1 KGHSH, CDR2 LQKENI. The CDR3 is 14 residues long. The V and J ends lost 2 bases and 2 bases respectively, with 10 bases between them. For the CDR3, the DNA is TGTGCCAGCTCACCAGGGGGCCAAACCTACGAGCAGTACTTC. Protein product: CASSPGGQTYEQYF.

This clone was recorded only once. The chain joins TRBV4-1 to TRBJ1-1; 11 bases are shared with TRBD1. J lost 4 bases, V lost 4 bases, and 8 bases had no gene match. Germline lookup yields CDR1 MGHRA and CDR2 YSYEKL. CDR3 length: 16 residues. The CDR3 protein is CASSRGTGGLGTEAFF. CDR3 nucleotides: TGCGCCAGCAGCCGAGGGACAGGGGGATTGGGCACTGAAGCTTTCTTT.